This TCR beta chain was documented in a study of Tregs in tolerant kidney transplant recipients (dated by TCRdb to between 2018 and 2021). About the investigation overall: TCRbeta sequencing was used in the study to identify donor-specific regulatory T cells before combined kidney and bone marrow transplantation, and the identified cells were then tracked after transplant. TCRbeta repertoire sequencing was used in a few healthy controls to compare several methods for expanding Tregs specific for an allogeneic donor.

Unstimulated Tregs (CD4+CD25+CD127-), CD4+ non-Tregs (CD4+CD25-), CD4 and CD8 cells were FACS-sorted from thawed PBMCs. Healthy control blood came either as purchased buffy coats or from healthy volunteers. Healthy control blood was processed to PBMCs with a Ficoll density gradient and then cryopreserved, whereas patient PBMCs were collected both before and after transplant. Genomic DNA was extracted from sorted cells with the QIAGEN DNeasy Blood and Tissue Kit for TCRbeta CDR3 sequencing. Through immunoSEQ, high-throughput TCRbeta CDR3 sequencing was done commercially, including PCR amplification with internal controls and bias correction. The study's processing was this. Unique productive TCRbeta sequences were defined by CDR3 nucleotide sequence where primers matched, and otherwise by CDR3 amino acid sequence together with Vbeta and Jbeta genes. Sorting error was corrected by removing sequences shared between sorted populations at a frequency ratio of 2:1 or less, and the remaining shared sequences were assigned to the higher population. Donor-reactive sequences were defined as at least 5-fold expanded in CFSE-low cells versus unstimulated cells, with frequency of at least 0.01% in CFSE-low cells. Repertoire divergence was quantified by Jensen-Shannon divergence calculated from the top 100 TCRbeta sequences ranked by frequency. For samples with multiple sequencing runs, sorting error was corrected separately for each run before the runs were pooled. In TCRdb, the immuneACCESS table is reduced to in-frame sequences with V and J assigned. These tables do not hold every clone; where another copy was compared, an unresolved V gene accounts for under half, and the others remain unexplained. The V and J calls and clone size were taken over from that table, and D and trimming were inferred from the DNA. This sample is represented by some 100,000 clones; roughly 92% of them were singletons. The ten biggest clones cover more than 0.45% of the sample.

Findings and caveats that apply to the study as a whole: Expanding Tregs with activated donor B cells appeared to identify the most biologically relevant and donor-specific TCRbeta repertoire. Biological reproducibility was not directly addressed, though technical replication error appeared minimal. The study was limited by small patient numbers, and the findings need validation in larger populations and under other immunosuppression protocols.

Points on this clone: It has no known antigen specificity. Compared with germline, one end of the junction differs, possibly owing to a read error.

CDR1 and CDR2, per the germline V gene, are SGHRS and YFSETQ. Inclusive of the bounding cysteine and phenylalanine, the CDR3 is 12 residues long. Only the CDR3 portion is preserved as DNA: 36 bases, with reading frame beginning at the first base. The sequence links TRBV5-1 to TRBJ1-2, with TRBD1 as a weak D call on 5 bases. The receptor comes from a human donor in good health. The sample comprised CD4+ T cells from blood. At the DNA level, the sequence is TGCGCCAGCAGTTTGGGAGGGGAGAGCTACACCTTC. The resulting protein is CASSLGGESYTF.